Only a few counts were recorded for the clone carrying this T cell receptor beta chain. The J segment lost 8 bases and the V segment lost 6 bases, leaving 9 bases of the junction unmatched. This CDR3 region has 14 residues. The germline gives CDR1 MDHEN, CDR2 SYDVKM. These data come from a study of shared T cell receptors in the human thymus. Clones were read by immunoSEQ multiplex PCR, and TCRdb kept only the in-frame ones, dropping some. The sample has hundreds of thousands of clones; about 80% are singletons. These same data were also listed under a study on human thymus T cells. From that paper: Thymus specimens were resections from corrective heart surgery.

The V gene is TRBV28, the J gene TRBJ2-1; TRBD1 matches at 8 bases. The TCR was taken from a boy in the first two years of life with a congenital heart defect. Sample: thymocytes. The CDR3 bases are TGTGCCAGCAGCCAAGACAGGGGTTCGGATGAGCAGTTCTTC. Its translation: CASSQDRGSDEQFF.